This TCR beta chain derives from a study of post-analysis software for immune sequencing data. As for the study in general: Recorded subtypes: relapsing-remitting, secondary progressive, progressive-relapsing; some patients unannotated.

Study-wide findings and caveats: Those samples that were prepared in the same batch co-clustered strongly by F measure. Five TRBV segments, TRBV5-6, TRBV5-1 and TRBV20-1 among them, were found more frequent in patients than controls. Compared with controls, patients showed significantly lower normalized Chao1 diversity.

The CDR3 spans 16 residues. Trimming shortened V by 5 bases and J by 0 bases, and 14 bases separated the two germline ends. This clonotype was seen a few times. What it recognizes is unknown. TCR beta libraries were prepared from cDNA with unique molecular identifiers. Roughly 510,000 cDNA molecules were recovered from an input of roughly 0.85 to 10 million T cells. TCRdb recomputed calls from the PCR reads with MiXCR, one row per CDR3 protein. Counted here are around 770,000 distinct CDR3 sequences, around 46% occurring once; the ten biggest clones make up roughly 5%. The rearrangement uses TRBV12-3 or TRBV12-4 and TRBJ2-1, with D possibly matching TRBD2 (6 bases). The specimen was blood. This TCR was recovered from a girl aged 10-17 years with multiple sclerosis. The DNA for the CDR3 is TGTGCCAGCAGTCTCCCCCCTAGCGCCTCCTACAATGAGCAGTTCTTC. Encoded protein: CASSLPPSASYNEQFF.